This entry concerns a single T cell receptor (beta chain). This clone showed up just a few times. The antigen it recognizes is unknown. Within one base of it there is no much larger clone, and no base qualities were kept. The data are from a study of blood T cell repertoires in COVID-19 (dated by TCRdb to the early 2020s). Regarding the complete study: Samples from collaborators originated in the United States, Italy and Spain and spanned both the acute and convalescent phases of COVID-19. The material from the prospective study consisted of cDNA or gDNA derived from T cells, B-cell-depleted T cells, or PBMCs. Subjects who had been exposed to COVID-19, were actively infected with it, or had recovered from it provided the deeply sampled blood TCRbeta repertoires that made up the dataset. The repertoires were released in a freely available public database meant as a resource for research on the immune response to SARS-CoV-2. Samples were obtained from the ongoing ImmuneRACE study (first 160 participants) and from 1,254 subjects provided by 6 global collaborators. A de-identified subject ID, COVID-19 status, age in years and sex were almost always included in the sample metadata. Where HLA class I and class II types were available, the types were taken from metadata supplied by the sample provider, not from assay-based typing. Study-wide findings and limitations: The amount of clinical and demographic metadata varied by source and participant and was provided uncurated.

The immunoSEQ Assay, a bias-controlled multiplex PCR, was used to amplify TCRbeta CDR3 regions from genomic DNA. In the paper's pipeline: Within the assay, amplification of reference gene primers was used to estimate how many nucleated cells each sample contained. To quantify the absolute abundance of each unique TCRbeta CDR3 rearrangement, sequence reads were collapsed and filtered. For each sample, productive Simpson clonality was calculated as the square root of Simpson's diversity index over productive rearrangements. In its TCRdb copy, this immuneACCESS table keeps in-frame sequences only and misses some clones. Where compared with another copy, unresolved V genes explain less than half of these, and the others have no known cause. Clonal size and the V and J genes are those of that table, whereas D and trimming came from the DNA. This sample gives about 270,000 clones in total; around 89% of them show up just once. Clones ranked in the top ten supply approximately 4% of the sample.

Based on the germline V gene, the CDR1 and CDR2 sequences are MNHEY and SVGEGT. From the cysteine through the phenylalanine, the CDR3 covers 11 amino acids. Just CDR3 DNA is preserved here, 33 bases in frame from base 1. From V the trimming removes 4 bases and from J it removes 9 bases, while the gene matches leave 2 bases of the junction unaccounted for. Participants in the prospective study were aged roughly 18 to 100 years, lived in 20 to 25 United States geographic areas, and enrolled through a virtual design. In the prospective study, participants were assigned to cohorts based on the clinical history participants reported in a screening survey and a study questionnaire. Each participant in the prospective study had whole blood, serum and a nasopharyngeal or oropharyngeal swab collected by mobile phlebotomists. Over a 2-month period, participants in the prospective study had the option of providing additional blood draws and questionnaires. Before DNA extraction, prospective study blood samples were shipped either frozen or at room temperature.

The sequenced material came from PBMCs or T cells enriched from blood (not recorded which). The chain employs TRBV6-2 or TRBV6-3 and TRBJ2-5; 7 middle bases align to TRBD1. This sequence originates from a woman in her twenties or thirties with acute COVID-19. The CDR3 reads CASSSTGPQYF. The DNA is TGTGCCAGCAGTTCGACAGGGCCCCAGTACTTC.